This TCR beta chain was captured in a study of yellow fever vaccine responses in identical twins (dated by TCRdb to 2016 to 2019). Study-level background: In identical twins, the study followed T cell clones that responded to the vaccine with precision. What the authors observed across the whole study: According to the authors, the vaccine-induced T cell response in identical twins seemed to be partly convergent and partly specific to each individual.

As concerns this clonotype: Its antigen remains undetermined. Base quality data are lacking; no much larger clone is found one base away.

The library relied on RT-PCR. Sequencer: Illumina HiSeq 2500. Using fastp trimming at Q25 and MiXCR clonotype assembly, TCRdb reanalyzed the public sequencing data and kept in-frame beta chains. Every CDR3 protein is listed once, alongside the most common genes and DNA of its rows. The sample table contains 30,000 to 40,000 distinct CDR3 sequences; only one count was recorded for about 63% of them. Clones ranked in the top ten supply 4.5% of the sample. The junction carries 12 bases between V and J, which are trimmed by 3 bases and 2 bases respectively. Reading from cysteine to phenylalanine, the CDR3 counts 15 amino acids. Of all the DNA, just the CDR3 is kept, 45 bases in frame from base 1. As encoded in the germline V gene, CDR1 is KGHDR while CDR2 is SFDVKD.

Recombination connected TRBV24-1 to TRBJ2-5; the D gene cannot be resolved beyond TRBD1 or TRBD2, each matching 5 bases. The starting material was T cells from blood (PBMCs), unsorted or a sorted subset (not recorded which), obtained before or after yellow fever vaccination (not recorded which). The TCR comes from a woman between 18 and 29 years old who received the yellow fever vaccine. Donor details come from another sample of the same person, matched by shared clones. The DNA sequence is given as TGTGCCACCAGTGATCAAGGGACGGCGCAAGAGACCCAGTACTTC. This codes for CATSDQGTAQETQYF.